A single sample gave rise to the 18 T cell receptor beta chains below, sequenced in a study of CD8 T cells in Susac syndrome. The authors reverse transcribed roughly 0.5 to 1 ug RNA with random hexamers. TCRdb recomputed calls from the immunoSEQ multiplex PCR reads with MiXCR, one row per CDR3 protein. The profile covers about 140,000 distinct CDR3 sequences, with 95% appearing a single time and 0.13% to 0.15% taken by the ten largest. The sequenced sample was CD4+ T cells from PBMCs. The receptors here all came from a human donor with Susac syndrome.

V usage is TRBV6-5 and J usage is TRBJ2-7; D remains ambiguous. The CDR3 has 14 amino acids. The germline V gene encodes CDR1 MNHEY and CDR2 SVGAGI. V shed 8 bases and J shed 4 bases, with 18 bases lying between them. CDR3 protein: CASSPLAIEYEQYF. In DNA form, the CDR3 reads TGTGCCAGCTCCCCACTGGCGATTGAGTACGAGCAGTACTTC.

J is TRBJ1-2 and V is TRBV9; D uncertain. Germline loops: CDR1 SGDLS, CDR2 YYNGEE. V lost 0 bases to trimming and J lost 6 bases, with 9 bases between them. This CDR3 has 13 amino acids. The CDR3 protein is CASSVEGSHGYTF. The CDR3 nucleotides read TGTGCCAGCAGCGTAGAGGGCAGCCATGGCTACACCTTC.

This chain's CDR3 is CSARREQAQHF. The CDR3 DNA reads as TGCAGTGCTAGACGGGAGCAGGCCCAGCATTTT. The chain employs TRBV20-1 and TRBJ1-5; D remains ambiguous. The V gene lost 2 bases and the J gene lost 11 bases, with 10 bases spanning the gap. Germline V gene sequence: CDR1 DFQATT, CDR2 SNEGSKA (reference sequence). This CDR3 is 11 amino acids long.

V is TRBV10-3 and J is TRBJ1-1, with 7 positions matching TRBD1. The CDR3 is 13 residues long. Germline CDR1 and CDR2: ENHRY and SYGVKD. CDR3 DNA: TGTGCATCAAGGGGCAGGGACAGCACTGAAGCTTTCTTT. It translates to CASRGRDSTEAFF.

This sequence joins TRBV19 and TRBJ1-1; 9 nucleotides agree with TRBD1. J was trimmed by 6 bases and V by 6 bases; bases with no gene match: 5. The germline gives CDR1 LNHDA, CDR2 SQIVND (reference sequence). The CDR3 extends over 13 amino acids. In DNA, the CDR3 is TGTGCCAGTAGGGGGGACAGGGTAGCTGAAGCTTTCTTT. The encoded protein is CASRGDRVAEAFF.

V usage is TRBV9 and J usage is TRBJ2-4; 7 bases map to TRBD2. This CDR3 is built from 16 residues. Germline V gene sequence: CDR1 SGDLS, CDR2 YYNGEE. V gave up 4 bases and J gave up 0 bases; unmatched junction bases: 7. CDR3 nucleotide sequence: TGTGCCAGCAGCCCGAGCGGGAAGGGAGCCAAAAACATTCAGTACTTC. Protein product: CASSPSGKGAKNIQYF.

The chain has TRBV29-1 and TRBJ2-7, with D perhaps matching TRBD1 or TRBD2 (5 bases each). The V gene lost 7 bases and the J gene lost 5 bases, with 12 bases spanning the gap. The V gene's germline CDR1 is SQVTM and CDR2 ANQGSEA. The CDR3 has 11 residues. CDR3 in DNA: TGCAGCGGAGGGGCAGCCCACGAGCAGTACTTC. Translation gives CSGGAAHEQYF.

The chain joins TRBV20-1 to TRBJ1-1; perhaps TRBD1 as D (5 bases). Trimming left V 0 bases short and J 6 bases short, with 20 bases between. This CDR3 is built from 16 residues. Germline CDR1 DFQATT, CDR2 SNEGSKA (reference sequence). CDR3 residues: CSARDPSRGILAEAFF. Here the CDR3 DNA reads TGCAGTGCTAGAGATCCAAGCCGGGGGATCCTGGCTGAAGCTTTCTTT.

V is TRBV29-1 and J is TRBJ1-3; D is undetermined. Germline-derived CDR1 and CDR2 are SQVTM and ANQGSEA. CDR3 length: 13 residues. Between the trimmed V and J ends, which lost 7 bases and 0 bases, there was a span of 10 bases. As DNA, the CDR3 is TGCAGCGCCTCCGGGTTCTCTGGAAACACCATATATTTT. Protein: CSASGFSGNTIYF.

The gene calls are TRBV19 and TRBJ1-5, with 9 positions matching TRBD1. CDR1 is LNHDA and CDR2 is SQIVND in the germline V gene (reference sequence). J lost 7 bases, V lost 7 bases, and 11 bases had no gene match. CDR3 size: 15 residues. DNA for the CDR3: TGTGCCAGTACCGGGACAGGGAGAGCGGGACAGCCCCAGCATTTT. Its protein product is CASTGTGRAGQPQHF.

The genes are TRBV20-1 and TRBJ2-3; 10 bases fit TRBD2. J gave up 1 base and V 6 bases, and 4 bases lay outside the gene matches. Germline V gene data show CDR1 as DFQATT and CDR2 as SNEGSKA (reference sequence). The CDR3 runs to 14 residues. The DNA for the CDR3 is TGCAGTGCCAAGCGGGAGGGCCGCACAGATACGCAGTATTTT. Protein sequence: CSAKREGRTDTQYF.

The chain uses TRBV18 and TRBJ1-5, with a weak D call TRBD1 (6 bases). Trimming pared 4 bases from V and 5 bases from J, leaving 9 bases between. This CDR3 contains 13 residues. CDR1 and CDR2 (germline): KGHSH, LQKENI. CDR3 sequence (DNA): TGTGCCAGCTCACGCTCAGGGGATCAGCCCCAGCATTTT. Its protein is CASSRSGDQPQHF.

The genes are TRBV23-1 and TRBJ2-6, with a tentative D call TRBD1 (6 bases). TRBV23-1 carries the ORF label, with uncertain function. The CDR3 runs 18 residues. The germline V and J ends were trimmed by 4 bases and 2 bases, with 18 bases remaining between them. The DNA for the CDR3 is TGCGCCAGCAGTCCCGGGCGCAGGCGACAGGCTGGGGCCAACGTCCTGACTTTC. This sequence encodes CASSPGRRRQAGANVLTF.

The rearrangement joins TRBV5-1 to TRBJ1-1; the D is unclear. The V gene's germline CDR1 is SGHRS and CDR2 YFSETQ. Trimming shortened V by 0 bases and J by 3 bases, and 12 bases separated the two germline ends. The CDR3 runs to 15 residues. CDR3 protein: CASSLGGPGYTEAFF. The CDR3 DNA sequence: TGCGCCAGCAGCTTGGGCGGGCCGGGGTACACTGAAGCTTTCTTT. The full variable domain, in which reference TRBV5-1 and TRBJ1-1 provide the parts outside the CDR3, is KAGVTQTPRYLIKTRGQQVTLSCSPISGHRSVSWYQQTPGQGLQFLFEYFSETQRNKGNFPGRFSGRQFSNSRSEMNVSTLELGDSALYLCASSLGGPGYTEAFFGQGTRLTVV.

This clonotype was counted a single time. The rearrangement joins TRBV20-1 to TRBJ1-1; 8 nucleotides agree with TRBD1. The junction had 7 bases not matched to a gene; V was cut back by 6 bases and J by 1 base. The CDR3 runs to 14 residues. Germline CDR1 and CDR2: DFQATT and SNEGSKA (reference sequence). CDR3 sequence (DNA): TGCAGTGCCGACACGGGACAGGAGAACACTGAAGCTTTCTTT. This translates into CSADTGQENTEAFF.

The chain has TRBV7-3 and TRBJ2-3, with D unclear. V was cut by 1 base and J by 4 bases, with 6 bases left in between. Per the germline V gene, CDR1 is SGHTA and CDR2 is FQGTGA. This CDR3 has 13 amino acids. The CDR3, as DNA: TGTGCCAGCAGCTTAATGCCTCCAGATACGCAGTATTTT. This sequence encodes CASSLMPPDTQYF.

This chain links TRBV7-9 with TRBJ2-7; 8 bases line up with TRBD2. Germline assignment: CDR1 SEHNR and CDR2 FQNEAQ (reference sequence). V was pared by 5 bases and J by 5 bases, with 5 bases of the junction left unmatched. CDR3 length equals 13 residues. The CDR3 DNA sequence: TGTGCCAGCAGCCGTAGCGGGAACGACGAGCAGTACTTC. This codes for CASSRSGNDEQYF.

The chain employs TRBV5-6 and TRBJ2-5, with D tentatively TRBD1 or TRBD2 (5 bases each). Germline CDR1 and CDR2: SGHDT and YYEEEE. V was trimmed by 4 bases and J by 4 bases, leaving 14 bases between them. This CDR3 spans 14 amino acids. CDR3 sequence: CASSLRGPPETQYF. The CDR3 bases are TGTGCCAGCAGCCTACGGGGACCTCCAGAGACCCAGTACTTC.